The rows below give T cell receptor beta chains drawn from one sample of a study of blood T cells in healthy people across ages. One entry per CDR3 protein results from TCRdb running MiXCR on the 5' RACE reads. This table holds 1.5 million to 2 million distinct CDR3 sequences, roughly 49% found once. Sample: blood. The origin of the receptors is a woman aged 35 to 49 in good health. Each CDR3 is given with its conserved first and last residue. A D gene is named only where the DNA matches it firmly. Expanded clones get a size class; other rows say once, few or many, or leave the size out.

>few|TRBJ2-1|15|.|TRBV6-6
CASSYSMERSDEQFF
TGTGCCAGCAGTTACTCGATGGAAAGAAGCGATGAGCAGTTCTTC
>.|TRBJ2-7|15|.|TRBV6-1
CASSENWQTLYEQYF
TGTGCCAGCAGTGAAAATTGGCAGACCCTATACGAGCAGTACTTC
>.|TRBJ2-7|13|.|TRBV5-5
CASSTGGGDEQYF
TGTGCCAGCAGCACTGGAGGGGGGGACGAGCAGTACTTC
>.|TRBJ1-4|15|.|TRBV10-3
CATRPRAGANEKLFF
TGTGCCACGCGTCCCAGGGCCGGAGCTAATGAAAAACTGTTTTTT
>.|TRBJ1-2|16|TRBD1|TRBV7-8
CASSHQRTGGSYGYTF
TGTGCCAGCAGCCATCAACGGACAGGGGGGAGTTATGGCTACACCTTC
>.|TRBJ2-7|12|.|TRBV21-1
CASSKRVPKQYF
TGTGCCAGCAGCAAACGGGTACCGAAGCAGTACTTC
>few|TRBJ2-7|14|TRBD1|TRBV14
CASSPPGQGHEQYF
TGTGCCAGCTCACCACCGGGACAGGGCCACGAGCAGTACTTC
>few|TRBJ2-1|12|.|TRBV29-1
CSLALGSNEQFF
TGCAGCCTTGCGTTGGGTTCTAATGAGCAGTTCTTC
>many|TRBJ2-7|12|TRBD1|TRBV29-1
CSVEGQTYEQYF
TGCAGCGTCGAGGGACAGACCTACGAGCAGTACTTC
>.|TRBJ2-1|17|TRBD2|TRBV18
CASSPAGLAGGNNEQFF
TGTGCCAGCTCACCAGCGGGACTAGCGGGGGGGAACAATGAGCAGTTCTTC
>.|TRBJ2-5|16|TRBD2|TRBV7-3
CASSLRGSASQETQYF
TGTGCCAGCAGTCTGCGGGGGTCCGCTTCCCAAGAGACCCAGTACTTC
>.|TRBJ2-1|15|.|TRBV10-1
CASSQGTVRANEQFF
TGCGCCAGCAGTCAGGGGACGGTCAGGGCCAATGAGCAGTTCTTC
>.|TRBJ2-3|15|TRBD1|TRBV5-1
CASSQGQGGSDTQYF
TGCGCCAGCAGCCAGGGACAGGGCGGGAGTGATACGCAGTATTTT
>.|TRBJ2-2|15|TRBD2|TRBV13
CASSGGTTYTGELFF
TGTGCCAGCAGCGGGGGGACTACCTACACCGGGGAGCTGTTTTTT
>.|TRBJ2-4|17|TRBD2|TRBV15
CATSAPISGGQPNEQYF
TGTGCCACCAGCGCCCCGATAAGCGGGGGGCAACCCAATGAGCAGTACTTC
>.|TRBJ1-2|16|TRBD1|TRBV20-1
CSASTIRDRGGYGYTF
TGCAGTGCTAGCACCATCCGGGACAGGGGCGGCTATGGCTACACCTTC
>.|TRBJ2-5|15|TRBD2|TRBV4-1
CASSPWGGSEKTQYF
TGCGCCAGCAGCCCCTGGGGGGGGAGCGAAAAGACCCAGTACTTC
>.|TRBJ2-5|14|.|TRBV4-1
CASSQGGTLETQYF
TGCGCCAGCAGCCAAGGTGGGACGTTGGAGACCCAGTACTTC
>.|TRBJ2-5|16|TRBD1|TRBV25-1
CASSPQGTGGAGTQYF
TGTGCCAGCAGTCCTCAAGGGACAGGGGGCGCCGGGACCCAGTACTTC
>.|TRBJ1-4|17|TRBD1|TRBV9
CASSGATGTGLNEKLFF
TGTGCCAGCAGCGGCGCCACCGGGACAGGGCTTAATGAAAAACTGTTTTTT
>.|TRBJ2-3|15|TRBD2|TRBV5-1
CASSLQAGDTDTQYF
TGCGCCAGCAGCTTGCAAGCGGGGGACACAGATACGCAGTATTTT
>.|TRBJ2-7|12|.|TRBV3-1
CASSQTRLEQYF
TGTGCCAGCAGCCAAACCAGACTCGAGCAGTACTTC
>few|TRBJ2-5|16|TRBD2|TRBV3-1
CASSPPVLAGKETQYF
TGTGCCAGCAGCCCCCCGGTACTAGCGGGTAAAGAGACCCAGTACTTC
>few|TRBJ2-7|15|TRBD2|TRBV10-3
CARRFVGLASYEQYF
TGTGCCCGCCGATTTGTGGGACTAGCGTCCTACGAGCAGTACTTC
>.|TRBJ2-3|15|.|TRBV2
CAGSLRGQGTDTQYF
TGTGCCGGCAGCCTTAGGGGTCAGGGAACAGATACGCAGTATTTT
>.|TRBJ2-5|13|.|TRBV7-2
CASRVRLQETQYF
TGTGCCAGTAGGGTCCGTCTCCAAGAGACCCAGTACTTC
>.|TRBJ2-7|12|.|TRBV27
CASSLAGEEQYF
TGTGCCAGCAGTTTAGCGGGTGAAGAGCAGTACTTC
>few|TRBJ2-3|13|.|TRBV7-9
CASRGGNADTQYF
TGTGCCAGCAGAGGGGGTAATGCAGATACGCAGTATTTT
>.|TRBJ2-5|15|TRBD2|TRBV7-3
CASSFYGGGVETQYF
TGTGCCAGCAGCTTCTACGGCGGGGGTGTGGAGACCCAGTACTTC
>few|TRBJ2-5|14|.|TRBV27
CASSLSDFAETQYF
TGTGCCAGCAGTTTATCGGATTTTGCGGAGACCCAGTACTTC
>.|TRBJ2-7|14|.|TRBV6-5
CASSYTHRRNEQYF
TGTGCCAGCAGTTACACTCACCGCCGAAATGAGCAGTACTTC
>.|TRBJ2-4|12|.|TRBV2
CASSEASNIQYF
TGTGCCAGCAGTGAAGCCTCAAACATTCAGTACTTC
>.|TRBJ2-3|12|.|TRBV12-3/TRBV12-4
CASRLEDDTQYF
TGTGCCAGCAGGTTAGAGGATGATACGCAGTATTTT
>once|TRBJ2-5|17|TRBD2|TRBV7-8
CASSLDRLAGVLNEQYF
TGTGCCAGCAGCTTAGATAGACTAGCGGGGGTTTTAAATGAGCAGTACTTC
>.|TRBJ2-7|14|.|TRBV4-2
CASSQDPSRDEQYF
TGTGCCAGCAGCCAAGATCCCTCCAGGGACGAGCAGTACTTC
>.|TRBJ2-3|14|TRBD2|TRBV5-1
CASSVVAGPDTQYF
TGCGCCAGCAGCGTGGTAGCGGGGCCAGATACGCAGTATTTT